This section outlines one T cell receptor beta chain sequence together with its context. It has no known antigen specificity. Per-nucleotide qualities are absent, and no much larger clonotype sits a single base away. The CDR3 numbers 16 residues from cysteine through phenylalanine. Kept here is only the CDR3 DNA, which spans 48 bases and is read in frame from base 1. In the germline V gene (reference sequence), CDR1 corresponds to SEHNR and CDR2 to FQNEAQ. The V end gives up 1 base and the J end 0 bases, leaving 1 base in the junction not matched to a gene. This sample was taken from a study of blood T cell repertoires in COVID-19 (dated by TCRdb to 2018 to 2021). Describing the broader study: Samples from collaborators originated in the United States, Italy and Spain and spanned both the acute and convalescent phases of COVID-19. Subjects who had been exposed to COVID-19, were actively infected with it, or had recovered from it provided the deeply sampled blood TCRbeta repertoires that made up the dataset. Nearly every sample came with metadata listing a de-identified subject ID, COVID-19 status, age in years and sex. The prospective study material was composed of cDNA or gDNA derived from T cells, B-cell-depleted T cells, or PBMCs. The samples were drawn from the first 160 participants of the ongoing ImmuneRACE study and from roughly 1,300 subjects provided by 6 global collaborators. The repertoires were released in a freely available public database intended as a resource for research on the immune response to SARS-CoV-2. HLA class I and class II types, where available, came from metadata supplied by the sample provider rather than from assay-based typing. General study outcomes and caveats: The quantity of clinical and demographic metadata differed by source and by participant and was supplied without curation.

Enrolling through a virtual design, the prospective study's participants ranged in age from roughly 18 to 89 years and lived across 20 to 25 United States geographic areas. To assign participants to cohorts, the prospective study relied on clinical history that participants themselves reported in a screening survey and a study questionnaire. In the prospective study, mobile phlebotomists collected whole blood, serum and a nasopharyngeal or oropharyngeal swab from each participant. Prospective study participants could optionally give additional blood draws and questionnaires over a roughly 2-month period. Prospective study blood samples were shipped either frozen or at room temperature before DNA extraction. The immunoSEQ Assay, a bias-controlled multiplex PCR, was used to amplify TCRbeta CDR3 regions from genomic DNA. Regarding the original processing steps: The number of nucleated cells in each sample was estimated from the amplification of reference gene primers within the assay. To quantify the absolute abundance of each unique TCRbeta CDR3 rearrangement, sequence reads were collapsed and filtered. For each sample, productive Simpson clonality was calculated by taking the square root of Simpson's diversity index across productive rearrangements. TCRdb stores this immuneACCESS table with in-frame sequences only. Part of the clones is absent; in the studies checked, under half of the shortfall reflects unresolved V genes, and no reason is known for the rest. Clone size and the V and J calls come from that table; the DNA yielded D and trimming. The sample table contains under 300,000 clones; only one count was recorded for approximately 91% of them. 2% to 2.5% of the sample belongs to the ten largest clones.

The specimen was PBMCs or T cells enriched from blood (not recorded which). The receptor was isolated from a woman in her thirties or forties with acute COVID-19. The chain was built from TRBV7-9 and TRBJ1-5, with TRBD1 matching 9 junction bases. The DNA sequence is as follows: TGTGCCAGCAGCTTAGGGACAGGGGATAGCAATCAGCCCCAGCATTTT. Its amino acids are CASSLGTGDSNQPQHF.